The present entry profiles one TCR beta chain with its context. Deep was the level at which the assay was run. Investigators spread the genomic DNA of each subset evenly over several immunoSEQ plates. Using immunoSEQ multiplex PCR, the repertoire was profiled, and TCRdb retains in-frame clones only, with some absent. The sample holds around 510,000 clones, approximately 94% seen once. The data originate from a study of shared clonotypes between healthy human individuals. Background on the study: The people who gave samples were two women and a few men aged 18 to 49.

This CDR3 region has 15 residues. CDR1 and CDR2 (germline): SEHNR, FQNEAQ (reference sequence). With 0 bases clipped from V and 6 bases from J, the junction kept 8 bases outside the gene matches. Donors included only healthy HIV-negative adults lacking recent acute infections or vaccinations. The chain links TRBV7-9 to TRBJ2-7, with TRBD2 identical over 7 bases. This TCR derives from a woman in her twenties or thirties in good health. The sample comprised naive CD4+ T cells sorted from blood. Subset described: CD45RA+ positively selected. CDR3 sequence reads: CASSLAGGSSGEQYF. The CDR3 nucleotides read TGTGCCAGCAGCTTAGCGGGCGGGAGTTCGGGCGAGCAGTACTTC.